Each of the 24 T cell receptor beta chains below was sequenced from the same sample in a study of T cells in Graves' hyperthyroidism and ophthalmopathy. Researchers amplified the TCR beta CDR3 regions from RNA transcripts. First-round RT-PCR of the TCR CDR3 relied on the HTBI primer set. TCRdb ran MiXCR on the multiplex PCR reads and lists one entry per CDR3 protein. The table shows about 250,000 distinct CDR3 sequences, with approximately 14% occurring only once. Material for sequencing was blood. These receptor sequences come from a woman in her 50s with Graves' hyperthyroidism that later progressed to Graves' ophthalmopathy.

J is TRBJ2-2 and V is TRBV5-1; 9 bases line up with TRBD2. The V gene end was trimmed by 3 bases and the J gene end by 5 bases; junction bases not matched to a gene: 11. The CDR3 contains 17 residues. Germline V lookup: CDR1 SGHRS, CDR2 YFSETQ. CDR3 protein: CASSSEVAGVGTGELFF. For the CDR3, the DNA is TGCGCCAGCAGCTCGGAGGTAGCGGGAGTCGGAACCGGGGAGCTGTTTTTT.

The rearrangement uses TRBV4-1 and TRBJ1-1; TRBD1 matches 8 bases. CDR3 length equals 16 residues. V lost 3 bases to trimming and J lost 1 base; unmatched junction nucleotides: 7. CDR1 is MGHRA and CDR2 is YSYEKL in the germline V gene. CDR3 loop: CASSHRSGTGNTEAFF. CDR3 sequence (DNA): TGCGCCAGCAGCCATCGCTCCGGGACAGGGAACACTGAAGCTTTCTTT.

This clonotype was observed a handful of times. V and J are TRBV6-2 or TRBV6-3 and TRBJ2-5; unclear D gene. Germline loops: CDR1 MNHEY, CDR2 SVGEGT. Trimming removed 5 bases from V and 2 bases from J, with 12 bases in between. This CDR3 has 14 amino acids. The CDR3 here is CASSPMADQETQYF. CDR3 DNA: TGTGCCAGCAGTCCAATGGCGGATCAAGAGACCCAGTACTTC.

This clonotype was counted many times. J is TRBJ1-2 and V is TRBV7-3; D remains ambiguous. Germline-derived CDR1 and CDR2 are SGHTA and FQGTGA. The V end lost 3 bases, the J end lost 7 bases, and 12 bases lay between the germline ends. The CDR3 length is 13 residues. The CDR3 region has the DNA TGTGCCAGCAGCTTGCAGGCGACGAGTGGCTACACCTTC. This translates into CASSLQATSGYTF.

The gene calls are TRBV3-1 and TRBJ2-1; TRBD2 aligns across 15 bases. Per germline, CDR1 LGHDT and CDR2 YNNKEL (reference sequence). V shed 4 bases and J 6 bases; nucleotides not matched to a gene: 4. The CDR3 has 16 amino acids. The CDR3 sequence is CASSPGLAGGFNEQFF. The CDR3 DNA follows: TGTGCCAGCAGCCCGGGACTAGCGGGAGGTTTCAATGAGCAGTTCTTC.

This clonotype was counted once. The V and J genes are TRBV20-1 and TRBJ1-2; unclear D gene. Germline CDR1 and CDR2: DFQATT and SNEGSKA (reference sequence). V shed 2 bases and J shed 12 bases, with 13 bases lying between them. CDR3 length: 11 residues. The DNA for the CDR3 is TGCAGTGCTAGACCGACGATACGCAACACCTTC. This encodes CSARPTIRNTF.

The sample holds many counts of this clonotype. At one boundary the junction diverges from the germline segment, which might be a read error. V and J are TRBV2 and TRBJ2-3; TRBD2 matches 7 bases. The CDR3 loop spans 14 amino acids. CDR1 is SNHLY and CDR2 is FYNNEI in the germline V gene. The CDR3 here is CTSELSGNSNTQYF. CDR3 in DNA: TGTACCAGTGAGCTCAGCGGGAATTCAAATACGCAGTATTTT.

The chain has TRBV20-1 and TRBJ2-2; D call uncertain. Looked up from germline, CDR1 is DFQATT and CDR2 is SNEGSKA (reference sequence). The CDR3 covers 18 residues. Trimming stripped 6 bases from V and 0 bases from J, with 23 bases between. The CDR3 coding sequence is TGCAGTGCCGGCCCGAGTGTGCTCGACCGAACGAACACCGGGGAGCTGTTTTTT. It specifies CSAGPSVLDRTNTGELFF.

There are many counts of this clonotype. The chain has TRBV2 and TRBJ1-4; no firm D call. The CDR3 loop spans 14 amino acids. The V gene's germline CDR1 is SNHLY and CDR2 FYNNEI. The V end lost 5 bases, the J end lost 8 bases, and 15 bases lay between the germline ends. The CDR3 is CASSRTQGREKLFF. Here the CDR3 DNA reads TGTGCCAGCAGTAGGACTCAAGGAAGGGAAAAACTGTTTTTT.

This clonotype was seen at least ten times. V usage is TRBV28 and J usage is TRBJ1-3, with D possibly TRBD1 on 5 matching bases. Germline-derived CDR1 and CDR2 are MDHEN and SYDVKM. Trimming removed 3 bases from V and 0 bases from J, with 9 bases in between. The CDR3 loop spans 15 amino acids. CDR3 region: CASSFPGTSGNTIYF. CDR3 nucleotides: TGTGCCAGCAGTTTTCCAGGGACCTCTGGAAACACCATATATTTT.

V and J are TRBV5-1 and TRBJ1-1, with D possibly matching TRBD1 (5 bases). Germline CDR1 reads SGHRS; CDR2 reads YFSETQ. The V end was cut by 0 bases, the J end by 5 bases, with 14 bases between. The CDR3 is made up of 15 amino acids. The CDR3 sequence is CASSLEGPGSTEAFF. The CDR3 coding sequence is TGCGCCAGCAGCTTGGAGGGACCGGGATCTACTGAAGCTTTCTTT.

Worth noting for this clonotype: Just one base apart from a much larger clone, this may be a read error. The chain joins TRBV9 to TRBJ1-1; a possible D gene is TRBD1 (5 bases). The CDR3 contains 15 residues. CDR1 SGDLS and CDR2 YYNGEE come from the germline V gene. The CDR3 loop reads CVSSVEDSQNTEAFF. DNA for the CDR3: TGTGTCAGCAGCGTAGAAGACAGCCAGAACACTGAAGCTTTCTTT.

This clonotype was seen repeatedly, ten times or more. The V call is TRBV5-1, the J call TRBJ1-6, with 8 bases that match TRBD1. J gave up 8 bases and V 6 bases, and 10 bases lay outside the gene matches. The CDR3 covers 15 residues. Per the germline V gene, CDR1 is SGHRS and CDR2 is YFSETQ. CDR3 residues: CASTGQGGQDSPLHF. The CDR3 DNA is TGCGCCAGCACCGGACAGGGAGGACAGGATTCACCCCTCCACTTT.

This clonotype was observed many times. The chain recombines TRBV20-1 with TRBJ2-1; 9 bases agree with TRBD1. The V and J ends lost 3 bases and 8 bases, in that order; junction bases with no gene match: 14. Germline assignment: CDR1 DFQATT and CDR2 SNEGSKA (reference sequence). The CDR3 is 16 amino acids. The DNA for the CDR3 is TGCAGTGCTAGTTTTCAAATGGGACAGGGTATGGATGAGCAGTTCTTC. Translating it yields CSASFQMGQGMDEQFF.

This clonotype was seen only a few times. The chain joins TRBV19 to TRBJ1-5; 7 bases are shared with TRBD1. Per the germline V gene, CDR1 is LNHDA and CDR2 is SQIVND (reference sequence). CDR3 length: 15 residues. Trimming cost V 4 bases and J 2 bases; bases outside gene matches: 5. The CDR3 coding sequence is TGTGCCAGTAGTACACAGGGGTTGGGCAATCAGCCCCAGCATTTT. Residues: CASSTQGLGNQPQHF.

This clonotype turned up a few times. The chain joins TRBV20-1 to TRBJ1-1; 10 bases are shared with TRBD1. The CDR3 extends over 13 amino acids. CDR1 is DFQATT, CDR2 SNEGSKA, per germline (reference sequence). The V gene end was trimmed by 1 base and the J gene end by 10 bases; junction bases not matched to a gene: 6. In DNA, the CDR3 is TGCAGTGCTAGAGTTGGGACAGGGGAAGCAGCTTTCTTT. This sequence encodes CSARVGTGEAAFF.

This chain links TRBV19 with TRBJ1-3, with TRBD1 matching 8 bases. This CDR3 region has 12 residues. Germline-derived CDR1 and CDR2 are LNHDA and SQIVND (reference sequence). V lost 10 bases and J lost 7; bases outside the gene matches: 6. This CDR3 reads CATKDRANTIYF. Written as DNA, the CDR3 is TGTGCCACCAAGGACAGGGCGAACACCATATATTTT.

This clonotype was picked up one time. The chain links TRBV24-1 to TRBJ2-3; D uncertain. Germline values: CDR1 KGHDR, CDR2 SFDVKD. This CDR3 is built from 14 residues. V was trimmed by 0 bases and J by 1 base, leaving 4 bases between them. The CDR3 nucleotides read TGTGCCACCAGTGATTTGCAAGGCACAGATACGCAGTATTTT. Translating gives CATSDLQGTDTQYF.

With regard to this clonotype: A much larger clone sits a single nucleotide away, making a read error possible. The genes are TRBV5-6 and TRBJ2-5; D unresolved. The CDR3 consists of 13 residues. Deletions cut 4 bases from V and 4 bases from J, with 11 bases between. Germline CDR1 is SGHDT and CDR2 is YYEEEE. CDR3: CASSPIASETQYF. The CDR3 DNA reads as TGTGCCAGCAGCCCCATAGCTTCAGAGACCCAGTACTTC.

This clonotype was counted at least ten times. The chain links TRBV2 to TRBJ2-7, with 12 bases fitting TRBD2. CDR1 SNHLY and CDR2 FYNNEI come from the germline V gene. The CDR3 is made up of 19 amino acids. Trimming took 1 base from V and 2 from J; bases not matched to a gene: 12. CDR3 residues: CASSEVPGTSGRKAYEQYF. In DNA, the CDR3 is TGTGCCAGCAGTGAAGTTCCCGGGACTAGCGGGCGGAAGGCCTACGAGCAGTACTTC.

This clonotype occurred many times. The chain combines TRBV20-1 with TRBJ2-5, with D possibly TRBD2 on 7 matching bases. The CDR3 covers 18 residues. Trimming took 6 bases from V and 2 from J, leaving 28 bases between them. Per the germline V gene, CDR1 is DFQATT and CDR2 is SNEGSKA (reference sequence). This CDR3 is CSAPDSGVNPVRQETQYF. For the CDR3, the DNA is TGCAGTGCACCGGACAGCGGGGTAAACCCAGTCCGTCAAGAGACCCAGTACTTC.

This clonotype was seen more than once but under ten times. The chain employs TRBV4-1 and TRBJ2-3; D remains ambiguous. Germline V gene lookup returns CDR1 MGHRA and CDR2 YSYEKL. V was trimmed by 1 base and J by 0 bases, leaving 14 bases between them. The CDR3 contains 17 residues. The CDR3 sequence is CASSQALRQPSTDTQYF. The CDR3, as DNA: TGCGCCAGCAGCCAAGCACTCCGGCAGCCTAGCACAGATACGCAGTATTTT.

This clonotype was seen many times. V gene TRBV20-1 combines with J gene TRBJ1-1; no clear D. Trimming stripped 5 bases from V and 2 bases from J, with 9 bases between. CDR3 length: 12 residues. Germline V gene lookup returns CDR1 DFQATT and CDR2 SNEGSKA (reference sequence). The CDR3 nucleotides are TGCAGTGCTCTGACACCTAACACTGAAGCTTTCTTT. It codes for CSALTPNTEAFF.

This clonotype was detected many times. This sequence joins TRBV20-1 and TRBJ2-3, with TRBD2 identical over 10 bases. V lost 4 bases to trimming and J lost 4 bases; unmatched junction nucleotides: 11. Germline values: CDR1 DFQATT, CDR2 SNEGSKA (reference sequence). The CDR3 has 16 amino acids. CDR3 DNA: TGCAGTGCTATCGTCTGGCCTAGCGGGAGCCCAGATACGCAGTATTTT. Its translation: CSAIVWPSGSPDTQYF.